This record looks at one TCR beta chain sequence and its context. Its antigen remains unknown. The data are from a study of Ad26.COV2.S vaccination and SARS-CoV-2 variants. Study details: By the intramuscular route, Ad26.COV2.S was given once, or twice 56 days apart. General study findings and limits: Recipients of vaccine and of placebo showed similar breadth of their non-spike TCR repertoires. Reportedly, spike-specific CD8+ and CD4+ T cell responses achieved substantial breadth once vaccination had taken place.

In germline, CDR1 is MNHEY, CDR2 SVGAGI. This CDR3 is built from 14 residues. V shed 3 bases and J 4 bases; nucleotides not matched to a gene: 4. Treatment in this sample: roughly 19 received Ad26.COV2.S at low or high dose, single or two shots; several received placebo; per-sample allocation not given. Sample collection was performed on day 63 after the first vaccine or placebo injection. The method was immunoSEQ multiplex PCR; TCRdb's version includes in-frame clones alone and lacks a portion of them. The table includes fewer than 400,000 clones, less than 90% detected once. Sequenced here: peripheral blood, sampled in a trial of Ad26.COV2.S vaccine versus placebo. The V call is TRBV6-5, the J call TRBJ2-7, with TRBD2 identical over 9 bases. The source is a person aged 18-65 years who received the Ad26.COV2.S COVID-19 vaccine or a placebo. The CDR3 reads CASSYGGGAYEQYF. The CDR3 DNA reads as TGTGCCAGCAGTTATGGCGGGGGGGCTTACGAGCAGTACTTC.